This T cell receptor (beta chain) was recorded in a study of beta chain features in type 1 diabetes. Investigators reverse transcribed all isolated RNA, so they sequenced expressed TCRB transcripts. Data came from immunoSEQ multiplex PCR; TCRdb stores just in-frame clones and leaves some out. Here the sample spans roughly 610,000 clones, about 16% being singletons. This clone showed up many times. The CDR3 sequence is 17 residues long. Germline values: CDR1 LGHNA, CDR2 YSLEER. Trimming took 1 base from V and 0 from J; bases not matched to a gene: 6. The source of this sequence is a young man in good health. Sequenced input: naive CD4+ T cells from blood. The genes are TRBV4-3 and TRBJ2-4; TRBD2 aligns across 7 bases. The CDR3 protein is CASSQVGLAVAKNIQYF. The CDR3 DNA reads as TGCGCCAGCAGCCAAGTGGGCCTAGCGGTAGCCAAAAACATTCAGTACTTC.